The TCR beta chain under discussion was sequenced for a study of T cell responses to AZD1222 COVID-19 vaccine. Measured with immunoSEQ multiplex PCR; TCRdb has only the in-frame clones, and not every one. Of 150,000 to 200,000 clones in the sample, more than 75% were seen once. Germline V gene sequence: CDR1 SGHTA, CDR2 FQGNSA. Germline trimming cut 1 base from V and 0 bases from J; bases unmatched to any gene: 5. The CDR3 consists of 17 residues. Turning to this clone: What it binds is not known.

Notes on the study in general: Every sample of the repertoires postdated the peak T cell response. Possibly, clonal diversity was underestimated; donors were largely white British and included more females. Two AZD1222 doses significantly raised spike-specific TCR breadth and depth over controls. The reported proportion of spike-specific TCRs targeting unmutated variant regions was nearly half.

This sequence joins TRBV7-2 and TRBJ2-2, with TRBD2 matching 7 bases. The TCR comes from an adult who received the AZD1222 COVID-19 vaccine. The specimen comprised peripheral blood, sampled 28 days after the second AZD1222 dose. CDR3 region: CASSLGVAGSNTGELFF. Written as DNA, the CDR3 is TGTGCCAGCAGCTTAGGGGTAGCGGGCTCGAACACCGGGGAGCTGTTTTTT.